The present T cell receptor (beta chain) was sequenced within a study of OX40 agonist ivuxolimab in advanced cancers. The CDR3 runs to 16 residues. V lost 3 bases, J lost 2 bases, and 16 bases lay in between. Germline assignment: CDR1 MDHEN and CDR2 SYDVKM. The protocol was immunoSEQ multiplex PCR, while the TCRdb copy is restricted to in-frame clones and leaves out a portion. Here the sample spans roughly 60,000 clones, over 80% being singletons. This clonotype originated in an adult with an advanced solid tumor such as melanoma, head and neck, liver or kidney cancer. The rearrangement joins TRBV28 to TRBJ1-1, with D perhaps TRBD1 (5 bases). The sequenced sample was CD4+ or CD8+ T cells sorted from blood, obtained in a trial of the OX40 agonist ivuxolimab. CDR3 DNA: TGTGCCAGCAGTTTCGGTCTGGGGCCGGGAAACACTGAAGCTTTCTTT. This sequence encodes CASSFGLGPGNTEAFF.